A single count supports the clone carrying this TCR beta chain. Its antigen is as yet unknown. This sample stems from a study of cytomegalovirus exposure and HLA in healthy donors. Regarding the study as a whole: Analyses of presence and absence presupposed an approximately uniform sequencing depth across donors.

This CDR3 region has 14 residues. Losses at the gene ends were 5 bases for V and 5 bases for J; bases not matched to a gene: 4. CDR1 and CDR2 from the germline V gene are LNHNV and YYDKDF (reference sequence). Both 60 Vbeta primers and 13 Jbeta primers went into the PCR. Profiling relied on immunoSEQ multiplex PCR, and the TCRdb table lists in-frame clones only, not all of them. This table has roughly 180,000 clones, approximately 81% appearing once. The receptor was isolated from a male donor in good health and CMV-seronegative. Sequences were obtained from PBMCs. V usage is TRBV15 and J usage is TRBJ1-5; the match to TRBD1 covers 9 bases. Written as DNA, the CDR3 is TGTGCCACCAGCCCGGGACAGGGCTATCAGCCCCAGCATTTT. This sequence encodes CATSPGQGYQPQHF.